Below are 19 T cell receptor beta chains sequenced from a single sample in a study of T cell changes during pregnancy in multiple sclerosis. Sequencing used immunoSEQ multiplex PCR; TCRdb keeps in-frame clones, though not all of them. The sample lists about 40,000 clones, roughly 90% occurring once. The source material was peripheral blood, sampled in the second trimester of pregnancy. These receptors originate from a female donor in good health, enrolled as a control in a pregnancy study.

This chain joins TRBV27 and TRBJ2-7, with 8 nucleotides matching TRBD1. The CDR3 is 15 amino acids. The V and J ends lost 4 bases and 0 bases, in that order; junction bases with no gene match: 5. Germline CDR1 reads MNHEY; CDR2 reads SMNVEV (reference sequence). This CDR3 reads CASSSQGVNSYEQYF. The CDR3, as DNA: TGTGCCAGCAGTTCACAGGGGGTTAACTCCTACGAGCAGTACTTC.

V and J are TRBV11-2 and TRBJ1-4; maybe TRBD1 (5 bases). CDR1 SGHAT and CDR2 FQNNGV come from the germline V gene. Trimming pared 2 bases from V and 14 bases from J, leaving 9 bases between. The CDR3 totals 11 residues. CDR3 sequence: CASSLTGGLFF. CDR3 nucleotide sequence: TGTGCCAGCAGCTTAACCGGGGGGCTGTTTTTT.

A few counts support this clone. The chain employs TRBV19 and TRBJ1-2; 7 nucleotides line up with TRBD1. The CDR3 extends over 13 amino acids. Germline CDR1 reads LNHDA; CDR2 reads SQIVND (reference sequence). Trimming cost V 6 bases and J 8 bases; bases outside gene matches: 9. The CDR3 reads CASSRQGVGGYTF. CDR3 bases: TGTGCCAGTAGCAGACAGGGAGTAGGGGGCTACACCTTC. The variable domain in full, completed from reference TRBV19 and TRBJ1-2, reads DGGITQSPKYLFRKEGQNVTLSCEQNLNHDAMYWYRQDPGQGLRLIYYSQIVNDFQKGDIAEGYSVSREKKESFPLTVTSAQKNPTAFYLCASSRQGVGGYTFGSGTRLTVV.

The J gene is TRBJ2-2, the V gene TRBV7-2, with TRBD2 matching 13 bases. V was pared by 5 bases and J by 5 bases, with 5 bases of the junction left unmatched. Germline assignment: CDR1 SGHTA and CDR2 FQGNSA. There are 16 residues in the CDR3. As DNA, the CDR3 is TGTGCCAGCAGCCGAGGACTAGCGGGGGCGACCGGGGAGCTGTTTTTT. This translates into CASSRGLAGATGELFF.

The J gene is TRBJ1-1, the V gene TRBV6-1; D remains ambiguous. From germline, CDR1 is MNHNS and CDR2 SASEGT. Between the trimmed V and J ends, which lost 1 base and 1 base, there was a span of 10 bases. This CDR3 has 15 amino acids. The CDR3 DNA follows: TGTGCCAGCAGTGAAGTTCCGGGGAGGAACACTGAAGCTTTCTTT. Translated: CASSEVPGRNTEAFF.

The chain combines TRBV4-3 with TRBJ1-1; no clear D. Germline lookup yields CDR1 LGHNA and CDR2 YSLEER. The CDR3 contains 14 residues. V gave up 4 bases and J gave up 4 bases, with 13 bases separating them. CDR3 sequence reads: CASSRGRGSTEAFF. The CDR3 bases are TGCGCCAGCAGCCGAGGACGTGGGAGCACTGAAGCTTTCTTT.

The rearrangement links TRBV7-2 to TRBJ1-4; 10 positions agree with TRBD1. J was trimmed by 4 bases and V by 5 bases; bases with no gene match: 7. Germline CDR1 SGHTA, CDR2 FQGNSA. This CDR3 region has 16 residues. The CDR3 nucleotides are TGTGCCAGCAGCCTGCACGGGACAGGGGTTAATGAAAAACTGTTTTTT. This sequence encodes CASSLHGTGVNEKLFF.

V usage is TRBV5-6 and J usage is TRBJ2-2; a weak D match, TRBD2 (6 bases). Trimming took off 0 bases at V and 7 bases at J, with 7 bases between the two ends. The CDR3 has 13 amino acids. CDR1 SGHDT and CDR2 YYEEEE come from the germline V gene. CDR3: CASSLVGGGELFF. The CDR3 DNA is TGTGCCAGCAGCTTGGTGGGAGGCGGGGAGCTGTTTTTT.

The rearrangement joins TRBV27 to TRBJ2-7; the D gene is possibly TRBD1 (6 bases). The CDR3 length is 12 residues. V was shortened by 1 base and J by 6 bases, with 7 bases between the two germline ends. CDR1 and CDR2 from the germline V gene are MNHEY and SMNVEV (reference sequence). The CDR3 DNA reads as TGTGCCAGCAGTTTATGGGGGCGCGAGCAGTACTTC. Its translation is CASSLWGREQYF.

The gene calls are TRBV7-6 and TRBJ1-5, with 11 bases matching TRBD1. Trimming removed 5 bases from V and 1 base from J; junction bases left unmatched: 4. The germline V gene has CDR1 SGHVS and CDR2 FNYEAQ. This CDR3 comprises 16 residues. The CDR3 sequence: CASSHRDRGSNQPQHF. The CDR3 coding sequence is TGTGCCAGCAGCCACCGGGACAGGGGGAGCAATCAGCCCCAGCATTTT.

CDR3 coding DNA: TGTGCCAGTAGTAGCTACAGGGGGACGAACTATGGCTACACCTTC. Its translation: CASSSYRGTNYGYTF. The chain links TRBV19 to TRBJ1-2; 8 bases line up with TRBD1. The V gene end was trimmed by 4 bases and the J gene end by 2 bases; junction bases not matched to a gene: 6. The CDR3 spans 15 residues. Germline V gene lookup returns CDR1 LNHDA and CDR2 SQIVND (reference sequence).

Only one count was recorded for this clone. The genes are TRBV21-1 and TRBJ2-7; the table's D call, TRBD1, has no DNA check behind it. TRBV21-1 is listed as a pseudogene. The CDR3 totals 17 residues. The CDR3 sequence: CASRTITPDYLVHEQYF. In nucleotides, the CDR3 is TGTGCCAGCAGAACGATAACACCAGATTATTTGGTCCACGAGCAGTACTTC.

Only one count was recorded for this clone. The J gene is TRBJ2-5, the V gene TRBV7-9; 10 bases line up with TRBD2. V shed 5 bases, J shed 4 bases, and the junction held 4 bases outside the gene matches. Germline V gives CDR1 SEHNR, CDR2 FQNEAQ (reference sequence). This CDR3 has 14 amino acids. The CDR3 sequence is CASSELAGRETQYF. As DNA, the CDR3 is TGTGCCAGCAGCGAACTAGCGGGAAGAGAGACCCAGTACTTC.

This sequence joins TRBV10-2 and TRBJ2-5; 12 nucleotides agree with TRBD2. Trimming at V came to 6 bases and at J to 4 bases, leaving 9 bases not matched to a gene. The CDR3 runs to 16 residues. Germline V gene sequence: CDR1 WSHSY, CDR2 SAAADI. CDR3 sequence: CASRGGLAGGRETQYF. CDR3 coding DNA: TGCGCCAGCAGGGGGGGGCTAGCGGGGGGGCGAGAGACCCAGTACTTC.

Here the CDR3 DNA reads TGTGCCAGCAGCTTTACCGGACAGAACTATGGCTACACCTTC. Encoded protein: CASSFTGQNYGYTF. This chain uses TRBV5-6 with TRBJ1-2; a possible D gene is TRBD1 (6 bases). CDR1 and CDR2 (germline): SGHDT, YYEEEE. V lost 2 bases and J 2 bases, leaving 10 bases between the germline ends. The CDR3 sequence is 14 residues long.

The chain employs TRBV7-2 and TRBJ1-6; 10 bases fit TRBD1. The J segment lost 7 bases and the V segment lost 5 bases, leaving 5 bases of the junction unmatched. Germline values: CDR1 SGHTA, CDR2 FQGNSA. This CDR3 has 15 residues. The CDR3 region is CASSTGQGVNSPLHF. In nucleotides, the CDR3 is TGTGCCAGCAGCACCGGACAGGGGGTAAATTCACCCCTCCACTTT.

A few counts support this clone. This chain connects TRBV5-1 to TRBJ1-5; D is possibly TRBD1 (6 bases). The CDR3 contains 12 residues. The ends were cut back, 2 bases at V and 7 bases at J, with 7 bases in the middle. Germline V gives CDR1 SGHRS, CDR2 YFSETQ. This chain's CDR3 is CASSFTGQPQHF. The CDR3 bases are TGCGCCAGCAGCTTTACAGGGCAGCCCCAGCATTTT.

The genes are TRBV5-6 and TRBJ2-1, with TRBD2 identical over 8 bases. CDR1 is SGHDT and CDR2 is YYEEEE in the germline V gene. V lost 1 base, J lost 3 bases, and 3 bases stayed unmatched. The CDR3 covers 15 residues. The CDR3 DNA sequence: TGTGCCAGCAGCTTGATACTAGCGGTCTACAATGAGCAGTTCTTC. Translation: CASSLILAVYNEQFF.

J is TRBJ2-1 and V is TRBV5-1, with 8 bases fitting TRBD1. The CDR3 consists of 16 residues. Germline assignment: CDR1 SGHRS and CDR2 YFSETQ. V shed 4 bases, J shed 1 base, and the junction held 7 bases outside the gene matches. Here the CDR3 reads CASSPGQERSYNEQFF. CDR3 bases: TGCGCCAGCAGCCCGGGACAGGAGAGGTCCTACAATGAGCAGTTCTTC.